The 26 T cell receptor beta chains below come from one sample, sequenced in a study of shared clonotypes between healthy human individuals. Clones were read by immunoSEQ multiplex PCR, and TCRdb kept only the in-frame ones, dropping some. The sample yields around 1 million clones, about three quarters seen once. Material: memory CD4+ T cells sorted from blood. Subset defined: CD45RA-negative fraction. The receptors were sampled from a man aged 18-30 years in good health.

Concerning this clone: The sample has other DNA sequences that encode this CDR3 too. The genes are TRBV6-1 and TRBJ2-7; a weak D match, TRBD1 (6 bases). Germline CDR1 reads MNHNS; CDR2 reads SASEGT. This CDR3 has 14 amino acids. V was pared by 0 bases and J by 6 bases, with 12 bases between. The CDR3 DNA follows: TGTGCCAGCAGTGAAGCAGGGGGTAAGGGCGAGCAGTACTTC. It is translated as CASSEAGGKGEQYF.

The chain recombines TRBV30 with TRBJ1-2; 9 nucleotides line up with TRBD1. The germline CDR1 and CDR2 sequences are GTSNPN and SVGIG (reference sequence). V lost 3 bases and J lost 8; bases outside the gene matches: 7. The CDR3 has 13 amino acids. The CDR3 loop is CAWRIQGAGGYTF. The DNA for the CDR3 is TGTGCCTGGAGGATACAGGGGGCAGGAGGCTACACCTTC.

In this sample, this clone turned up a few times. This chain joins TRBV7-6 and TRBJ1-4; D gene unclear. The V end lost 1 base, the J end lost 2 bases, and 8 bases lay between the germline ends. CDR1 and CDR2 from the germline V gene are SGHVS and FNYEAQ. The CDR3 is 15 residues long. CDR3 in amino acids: CASSLGVQTNEKLFF. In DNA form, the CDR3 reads TGTGCCAGCAGCTTAGGTGTTCAGACTAATGAAAAACTGTTTTTT. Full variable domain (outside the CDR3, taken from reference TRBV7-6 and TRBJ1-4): GAGVSQSPRYKVTKRGQDVALRCDPISGHVSLYWYRQALGQGPEFLTYFNYEAQQDKSGLPNDRFSAERPEGSISTLTIQRTEQRDSAMYRCASSLGVQTNEKLFFGSGTQLSVL.

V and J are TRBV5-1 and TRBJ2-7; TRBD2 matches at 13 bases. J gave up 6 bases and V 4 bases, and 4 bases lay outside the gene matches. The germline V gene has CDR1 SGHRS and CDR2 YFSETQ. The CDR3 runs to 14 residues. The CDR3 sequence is CASSAGLAGLEQYF. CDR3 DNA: TGCGCCAGCAGCGCGGGACTAGCGGGACTCGAGCAGTACTTC.

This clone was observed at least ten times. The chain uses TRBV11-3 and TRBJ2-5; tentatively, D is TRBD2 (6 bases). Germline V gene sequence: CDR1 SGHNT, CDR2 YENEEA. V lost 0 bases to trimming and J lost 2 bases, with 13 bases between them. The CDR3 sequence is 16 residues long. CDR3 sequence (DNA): TGTGCCAGCAGCTTAGACGCGACTAGGAATCAAGAGACCCAGTACTTC. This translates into CASSLDATRNQETQYF.

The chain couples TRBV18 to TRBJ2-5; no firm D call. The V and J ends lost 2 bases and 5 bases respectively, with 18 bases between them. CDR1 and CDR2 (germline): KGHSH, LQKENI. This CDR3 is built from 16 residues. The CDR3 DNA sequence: TGTGCCAGCTCACCAATGCTGAGCTACTCCGGGGAGACCCAGTACTTC. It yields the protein CASSPMLSYSGETQYF.

The CDR3: CHWATDTQYF. In nucleotides, the CDR3 is TGTCACTGGGCCACAGATACGCAGTATTTT. The chain couples TRBV21-1 to TRBJ2-3; the tabulated D call, TRBD1, remains unverified against the DNA. TRBV21-1 is designated a pseudogene. The CDR3 loop spans 10 amino acids.

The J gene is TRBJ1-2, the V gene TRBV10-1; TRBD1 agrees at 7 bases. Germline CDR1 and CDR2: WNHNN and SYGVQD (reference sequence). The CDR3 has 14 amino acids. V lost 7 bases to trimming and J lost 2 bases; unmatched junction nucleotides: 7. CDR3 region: CASIRTGQNYGYTF. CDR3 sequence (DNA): TGCGCCAGCATTAGGACAGGTCAAAACTATGGCTACACCTTC.

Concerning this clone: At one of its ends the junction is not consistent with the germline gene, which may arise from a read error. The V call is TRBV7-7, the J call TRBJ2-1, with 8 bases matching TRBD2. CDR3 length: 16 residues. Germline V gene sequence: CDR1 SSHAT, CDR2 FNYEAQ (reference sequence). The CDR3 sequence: CASSAGPGGLSVEQFF. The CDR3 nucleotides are TGTGCTAGCAGCGCAGGCCCGGGGGGGCTTTCGGTTGAGCAGTTCTTC.

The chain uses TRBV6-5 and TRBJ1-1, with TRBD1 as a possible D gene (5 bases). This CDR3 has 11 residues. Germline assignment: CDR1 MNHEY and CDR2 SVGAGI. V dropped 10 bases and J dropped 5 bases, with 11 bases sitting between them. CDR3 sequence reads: CATSGYTEAFF. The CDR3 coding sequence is TGTGCCACATCAGGGTATACTGAAGCTTTCTTT.

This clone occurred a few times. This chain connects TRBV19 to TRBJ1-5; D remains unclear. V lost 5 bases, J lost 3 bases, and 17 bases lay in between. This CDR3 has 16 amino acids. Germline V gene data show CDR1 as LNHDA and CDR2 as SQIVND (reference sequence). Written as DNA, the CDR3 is TGTGCCAGTAGTTCTATTGACACAGTCTACAATCAGCCCCAGCATTTT. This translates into CASSSIDTVYNQPQHF.

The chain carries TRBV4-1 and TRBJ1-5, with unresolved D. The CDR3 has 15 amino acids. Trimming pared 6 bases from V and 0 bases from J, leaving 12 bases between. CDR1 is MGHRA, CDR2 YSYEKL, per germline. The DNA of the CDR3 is TGCGCCAGCAGTTCCGGGGTCCTTAGCAATCAGCCCCAGCATTTT. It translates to CASSSGVLSNQPQHF.

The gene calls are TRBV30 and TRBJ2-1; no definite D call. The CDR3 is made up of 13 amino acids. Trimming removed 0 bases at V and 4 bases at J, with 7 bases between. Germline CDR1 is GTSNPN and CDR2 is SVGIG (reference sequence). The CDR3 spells CAWSVGLYNEQFF. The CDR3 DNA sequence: TGTGCCTGGAGTGTAGGCCTATACAATGAGCAGTTCTTC.

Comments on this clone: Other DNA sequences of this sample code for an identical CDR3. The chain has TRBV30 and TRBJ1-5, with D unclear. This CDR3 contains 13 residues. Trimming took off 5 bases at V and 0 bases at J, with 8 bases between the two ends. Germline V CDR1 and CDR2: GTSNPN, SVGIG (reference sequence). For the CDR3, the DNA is TGTGCCTGGTCGAGGGATAGCAATCAGCCCCAGCATTTT. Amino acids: CAWSRDSNQPQHF.

CDR3 sequence: CASSEQLAGGKNEQFF. CDR3 coding DNA: TGTGCCAGCAGTGAACAATTAGCGGGAGGCAAGAATGAGCAGTTCTTC. The rearrangement uses TRBV6-4 and TRBJ2-1; 10 positions match TRBD2. CDR3 length: 16 amino acids. Germline-derived CDR1 and CDR2 are MRHNA and SNTAGT. The J segment lost 7 bases and the V segment lost 3 bases, leaving 9 bases of the junction unmatched.

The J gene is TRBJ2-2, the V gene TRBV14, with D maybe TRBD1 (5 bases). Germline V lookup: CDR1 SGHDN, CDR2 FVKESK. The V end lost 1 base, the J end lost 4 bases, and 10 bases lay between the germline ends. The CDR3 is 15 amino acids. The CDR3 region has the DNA TGTGCCAGCAGCCAAGGTCAAAGGGGCACCGGGGAGCTGTTTTTT. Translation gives CASSQGQRGTGELFF.

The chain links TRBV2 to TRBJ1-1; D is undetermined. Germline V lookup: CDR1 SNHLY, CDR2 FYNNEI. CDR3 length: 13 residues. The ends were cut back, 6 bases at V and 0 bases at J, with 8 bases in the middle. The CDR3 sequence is CASRDGVNTEAFF. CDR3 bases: TGTGCCAGCAGGGACGGAGTGAACACTGAAGCTTTCTTT.

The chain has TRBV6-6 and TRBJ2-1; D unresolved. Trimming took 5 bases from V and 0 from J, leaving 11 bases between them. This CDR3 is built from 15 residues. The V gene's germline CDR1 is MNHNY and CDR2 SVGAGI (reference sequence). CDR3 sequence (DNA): TGTGCCAGCAGTCCAAAATGGGGCTCCTACAATGAGCAGTTCTTC. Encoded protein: CASSPKWGSYNEQFF.

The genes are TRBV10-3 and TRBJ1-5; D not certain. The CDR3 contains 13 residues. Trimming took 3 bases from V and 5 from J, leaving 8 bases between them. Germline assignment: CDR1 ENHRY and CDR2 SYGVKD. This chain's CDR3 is CAISDGTDQPQHF. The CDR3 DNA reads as TGTGCCATCAGTGACGGCACCGATCAGCCCCAGCATTTT.

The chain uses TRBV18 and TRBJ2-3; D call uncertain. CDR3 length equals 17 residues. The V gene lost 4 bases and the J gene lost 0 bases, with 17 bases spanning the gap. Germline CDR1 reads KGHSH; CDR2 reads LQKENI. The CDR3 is CASSLFSSGQSTDTQYF. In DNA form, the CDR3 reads TGTGCCAGCTCACTTTTCTCATCCGGCCAGAGCACAGATACGCAGTATTTT.

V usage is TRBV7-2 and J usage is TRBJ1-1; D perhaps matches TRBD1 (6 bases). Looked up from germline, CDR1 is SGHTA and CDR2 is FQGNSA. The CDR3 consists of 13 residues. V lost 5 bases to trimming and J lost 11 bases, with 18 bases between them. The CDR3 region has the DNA TGTGCCAGCAGCCCGAGACAAGCGGGGGCCGCTTTCTTT. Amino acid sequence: CASSPRQAGAAFF.

The CDR3 DNA follows: TGTGCCAGCAGCTCTGGGGGGGCGGACACCATATATTTT. It codes for CASSSGGADTIYF. The V call is TRBV5-4, the J call TRBJ1-3, with D possibly being TRBD1 (6 bases). The germline V gene has CDR1 SGHNT and CDR2 YYREEE (reference sequence). V was trimmed by 3 bases and J by 8 bases, leaving 12 bases between them. This CDR3 has 13 residues.

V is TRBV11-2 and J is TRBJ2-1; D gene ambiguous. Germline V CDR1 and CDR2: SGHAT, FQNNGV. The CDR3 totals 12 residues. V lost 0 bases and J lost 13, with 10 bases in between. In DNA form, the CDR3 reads TGTGCCAGCAGCTTAGATTCGGCCGCCCAGTTCTTC. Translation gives CASSLDSAAQFF.

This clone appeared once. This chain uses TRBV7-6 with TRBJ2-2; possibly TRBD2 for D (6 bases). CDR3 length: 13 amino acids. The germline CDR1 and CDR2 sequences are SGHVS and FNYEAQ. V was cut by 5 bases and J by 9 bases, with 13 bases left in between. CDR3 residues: CASSVGGTWELFF. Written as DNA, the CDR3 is TGTGCCAGCAGCGTCGGAGGGACCTGGGAGCTGTTTTTT.

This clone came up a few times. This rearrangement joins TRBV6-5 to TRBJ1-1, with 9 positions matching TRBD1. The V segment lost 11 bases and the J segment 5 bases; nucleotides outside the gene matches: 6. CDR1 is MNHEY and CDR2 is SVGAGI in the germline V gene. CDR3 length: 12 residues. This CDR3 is CAVRTGDTEAFF. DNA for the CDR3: TGTGCCGTCAGGACAGGGGATACTGAAGCTTTCTTT.

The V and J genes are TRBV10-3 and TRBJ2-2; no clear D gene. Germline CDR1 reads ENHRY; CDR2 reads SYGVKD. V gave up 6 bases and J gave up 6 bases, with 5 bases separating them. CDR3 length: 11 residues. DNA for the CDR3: TGTGCCATCAGGGATCCCGGGGAGCTGTTTTTT. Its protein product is CAIRDPGELFF.